The clone carrying this T cell receptor (beta chain) has at least ten counts. The sample comes from a study of T-cell reconstitution after alpha-beta-depleted transplantation in children. Unique molecular identifiers were incorporated during preparation of the TCRbeta library. TCRdb reprocessed the PCR reads with MiXCR, giving one entry per CDR3 protein. The table lists some 220,000 distinct CDR3 sequences, approximately 9% of them singletons. Per the germline V gene, CDR1 is SGHTA and CDR2 is FQGNSA. V was pared by 0 bases and J by 0 bases, with 11 bases between. The CDR3 runs to 16 residues. This sequence was found in a human donor who donated a stem cell graft to a child with acute lymphoblastic leukemia. Here the sequenced sample was PBMCs from the stem cell graft donor, taken from the stem cell graft. The chain uses TRBV7-2 and TRBJ1-2, with a possible D match to TRBD1 (5 bases). CDR3 nucleotide sequence: TGTGCCAGCAGCTTAGCGCTGACAGCTTCTAACTATGGCTACACCTTC. Translating gives CASSLALTASNYGYTF.